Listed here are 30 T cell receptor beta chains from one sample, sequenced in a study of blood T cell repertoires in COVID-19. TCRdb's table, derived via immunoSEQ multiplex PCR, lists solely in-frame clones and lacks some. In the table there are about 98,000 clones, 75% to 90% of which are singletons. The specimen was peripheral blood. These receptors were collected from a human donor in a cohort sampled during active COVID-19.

For the CDR3, the DNA is TGTGCCAGCAGTTCCGGGGGAGGTAATGAAAAACTGTTTTTT. This codes for CASSSGGGNEKLFF. The chain combines TRBV28 with TRBJ1-4, with D perhaps TRBD1 (5 bases). Germline CDR1 MDHEN, CDR2 SYDVKM. Trimming stripped 4 bases from V and 4 bases from J, with 10 bases between. The CDR3 length is 14 residues.

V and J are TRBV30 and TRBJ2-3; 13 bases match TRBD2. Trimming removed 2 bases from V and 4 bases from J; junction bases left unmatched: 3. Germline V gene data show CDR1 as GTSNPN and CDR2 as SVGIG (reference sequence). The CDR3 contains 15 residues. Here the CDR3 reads CAWSRLAGGADTQYF. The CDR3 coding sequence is TGTGCCTGGAGTAGACTAGCGGGGGGCGCAGATACGCAGTATTTT.

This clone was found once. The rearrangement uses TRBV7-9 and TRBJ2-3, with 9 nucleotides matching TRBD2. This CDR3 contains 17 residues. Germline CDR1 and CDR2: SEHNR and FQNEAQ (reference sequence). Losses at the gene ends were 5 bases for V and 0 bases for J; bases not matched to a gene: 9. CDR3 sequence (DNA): TGTGCCAGCAGCCCAGGTCTAGCGGGACTTAGCACAGATACGCAGTATTTT. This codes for CASSPGLAGLSTDTQYF. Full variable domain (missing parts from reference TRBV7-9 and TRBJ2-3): DTGVSQNPRHKITKRGQNVTFRCDPISEHNRLYWYRQTLGQGPEFLTYFQNEAQLEKSRLLSDRFSAERPKGSFSTLEIQRTEQGDSAMYLCASSPGLAGLSTDTQYFGPGTRLTVL.

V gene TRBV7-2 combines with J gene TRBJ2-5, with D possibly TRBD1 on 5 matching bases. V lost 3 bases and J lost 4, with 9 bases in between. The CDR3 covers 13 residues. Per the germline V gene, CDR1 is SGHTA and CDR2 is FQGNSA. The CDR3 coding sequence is TGTGCCAGCAGCTTGGGGCCCTTAGAGACCCAGTACTTC. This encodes CASSLGPLETQYF.

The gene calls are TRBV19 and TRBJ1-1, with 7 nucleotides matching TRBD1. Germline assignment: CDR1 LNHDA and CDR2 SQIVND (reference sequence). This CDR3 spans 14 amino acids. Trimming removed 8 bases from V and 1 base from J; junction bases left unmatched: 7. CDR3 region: CASDTGQPNTEAFF. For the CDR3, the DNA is TGTGCCAGTGACACGGGACAGCCGAACACTGAAGCTTTCTTT.

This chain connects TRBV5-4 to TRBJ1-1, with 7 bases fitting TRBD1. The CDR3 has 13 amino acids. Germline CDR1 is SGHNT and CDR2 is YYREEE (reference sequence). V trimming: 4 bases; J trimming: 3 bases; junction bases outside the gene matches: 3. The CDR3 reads CASSRDSHTEAFF. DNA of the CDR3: TGTGCCAGCAGCCGGGACAGCCACACTGAAGCTTTCTTT.

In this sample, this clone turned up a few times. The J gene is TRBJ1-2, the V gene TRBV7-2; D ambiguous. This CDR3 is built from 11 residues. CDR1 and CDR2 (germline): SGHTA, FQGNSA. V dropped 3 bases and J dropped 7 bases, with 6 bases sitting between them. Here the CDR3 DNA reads TGTGCCAGCAGCTTCACGGGTGGCTACACCTTC. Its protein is CASSFTGGYTF.

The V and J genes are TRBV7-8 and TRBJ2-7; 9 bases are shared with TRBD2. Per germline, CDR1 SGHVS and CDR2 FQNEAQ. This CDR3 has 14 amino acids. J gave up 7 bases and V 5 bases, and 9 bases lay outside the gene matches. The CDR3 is CASSADLGLAEQYF. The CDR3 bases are TGTGCCAGCAGCGCGGACCTCGGACTAGCGGAGCAGTACTTC.

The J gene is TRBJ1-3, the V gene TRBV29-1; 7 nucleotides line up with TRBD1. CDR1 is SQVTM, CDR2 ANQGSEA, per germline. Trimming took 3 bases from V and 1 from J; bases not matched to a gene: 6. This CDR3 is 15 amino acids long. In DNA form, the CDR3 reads TGCAGCGTTGACAGGGGGGCTGGGTCTGGAAACACCATATATTTT. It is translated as CSVDRGAGSGNTIYF.

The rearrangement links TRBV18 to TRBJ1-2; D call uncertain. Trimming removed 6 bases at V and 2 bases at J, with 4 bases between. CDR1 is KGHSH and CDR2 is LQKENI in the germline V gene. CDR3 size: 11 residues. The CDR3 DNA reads TGTGCCAGCTCCCAGAACTATGGCTACACCTTC. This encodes CASSQNYGYTF. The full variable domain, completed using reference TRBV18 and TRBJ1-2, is NAGVMQNPRHLVRRRGQEARLRCSPMKGHSHVYWYRQLPEEGLKFMVYLQKENIIDESGMPKERFSAEFPKEGPSILRIQQVVRGDSAAYFCASSQNYGYTFGSGTRLTVV.

The CDR3 protein is CASSGTGSSTDTQYF. The DNA for the CDR3 is TGTGCCAGCAGCGGAACAGGTTCTAGCACAGATACGCAGTATTTT. The V and J genes are TRBV7-3 and TRBJ2-3, with a weak D call TRBD1 (5 bases). Trimming stripped 5 bases from V and 0 bases from J, with 12 bases between. The germline CDR1 and CDR2 sequences are SGHTA and FQGTGA. The CDR3 has 15 residues. Looking up the rest from reference TRBV7-3 and TRBJ2-3 gives the full variable domain: GAGVSQTPSNKVTEKGKYVELRCDPISGHTALYWYRQSLGQGPEFLIYFQGTGAADDSGLPNDRFFAVRPEGSVSTLKIQRTERGDSAVYLCASSGTGSSTDTQYFGPGTRLTVL.

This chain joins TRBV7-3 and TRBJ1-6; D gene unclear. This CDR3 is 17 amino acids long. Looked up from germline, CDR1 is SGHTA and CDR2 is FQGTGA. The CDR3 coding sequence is TGTGTCCAGTCGGCGGCGATGAGGAGCTCCTATAATTCACCCCTCCACTTT. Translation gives CVQSAAMRSSYNSPLHF.

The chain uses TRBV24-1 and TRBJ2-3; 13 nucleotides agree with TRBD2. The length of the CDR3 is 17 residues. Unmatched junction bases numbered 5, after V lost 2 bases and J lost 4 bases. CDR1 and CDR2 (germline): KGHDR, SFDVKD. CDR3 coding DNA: TGTGCCACCAGTGATTCCGGGACTAGCGGGGCTGCAGATACGCAGTATTTT. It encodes CATSDSGTSGAADTQYF.

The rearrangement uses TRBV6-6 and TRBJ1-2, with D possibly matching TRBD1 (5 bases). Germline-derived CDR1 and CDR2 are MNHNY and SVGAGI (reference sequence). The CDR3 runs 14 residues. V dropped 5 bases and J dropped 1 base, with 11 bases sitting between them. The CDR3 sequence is CASSPRTHNYGYTF. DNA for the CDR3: TGTGCCAGCAGTCCCAGGACACATAACTATGGCTACACCTTC.

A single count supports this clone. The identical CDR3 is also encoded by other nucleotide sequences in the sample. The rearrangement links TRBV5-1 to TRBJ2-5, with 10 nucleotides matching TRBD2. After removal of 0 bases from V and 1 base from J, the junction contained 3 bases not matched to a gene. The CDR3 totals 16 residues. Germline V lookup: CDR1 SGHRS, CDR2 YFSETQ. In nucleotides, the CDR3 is TGCGCCAGCAGCTTGGGGGCTAGCGGGGGCCAAGAGACCCAGTACTTC. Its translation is CASSLGASGGQETQYF. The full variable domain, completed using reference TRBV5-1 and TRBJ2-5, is KAGVTQTPRYLIKTRGQQVTLSCSPISGHRSVSWYQQTPGQGLQFLFEYFSETQRNKGNFPGRFSGRQFSNSRSEMNVSTLELGDSALYLCASSLGASGGQETQYFGPGTRLLVL.

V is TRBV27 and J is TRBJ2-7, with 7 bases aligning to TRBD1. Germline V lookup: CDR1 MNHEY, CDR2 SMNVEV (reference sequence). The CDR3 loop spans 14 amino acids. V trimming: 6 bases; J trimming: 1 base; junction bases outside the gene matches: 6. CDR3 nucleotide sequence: TGTGCCAGCAGAATCCCGGGACAGTCCTACGAGCAGTACTTC. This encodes CASRIPGQSYEQYF.

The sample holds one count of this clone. The chain's CDR3 is CAALPGQGAYNEQFF. DNA for the CDR3: TGTGCCGCCTTACCGGGACAGGGGGCCTACAATGAGCAGTTCTTC. The chain joins TRBV6-5 to TRBJ2-1, with 11 positions matching TRBD1. Germline V lookup: CDR1 MNHEY, CDR2 SVGAGI. This CDR3 is built from 15 residues. Trimming at V came to 11 bases and at J to 2 bases, leaving 8 bases not matched to a gene.

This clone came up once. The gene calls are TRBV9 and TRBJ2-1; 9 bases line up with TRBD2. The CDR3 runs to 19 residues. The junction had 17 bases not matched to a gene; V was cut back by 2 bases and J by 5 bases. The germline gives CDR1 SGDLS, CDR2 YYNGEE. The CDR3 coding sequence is TGTGCCAGCAGCGTCCGCCCCATCATGCGGGGGGGTCGAGACAATGAGCAGTTCTTC. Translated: CASSVRPIMRGGRDNEQFF.

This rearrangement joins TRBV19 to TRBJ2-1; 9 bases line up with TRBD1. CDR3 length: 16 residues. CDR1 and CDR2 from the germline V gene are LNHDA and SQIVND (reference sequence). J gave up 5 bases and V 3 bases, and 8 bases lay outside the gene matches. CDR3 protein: CASSIIGTGLNNEQFF. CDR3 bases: TGTGCCAGTAGTATTATCGGGACAGGGCTTAACAATGAGCAGTTCTTC.

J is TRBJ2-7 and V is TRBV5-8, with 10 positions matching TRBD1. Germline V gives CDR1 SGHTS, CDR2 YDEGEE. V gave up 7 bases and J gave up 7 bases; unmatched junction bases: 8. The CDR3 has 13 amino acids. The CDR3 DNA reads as TGTGCCAGCGAGACAGGGGGCAGTTATGAGCAGTACTTC. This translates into CASETGGSYEQYF.

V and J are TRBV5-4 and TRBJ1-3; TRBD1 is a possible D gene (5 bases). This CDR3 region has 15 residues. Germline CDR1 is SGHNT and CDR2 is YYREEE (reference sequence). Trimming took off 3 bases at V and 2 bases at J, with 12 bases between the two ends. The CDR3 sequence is CASSWGREAGNTIYF. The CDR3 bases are TGTGCCAGCAGCTGGGGCAGGGAGGCTGGAAACACCATATATTTT.

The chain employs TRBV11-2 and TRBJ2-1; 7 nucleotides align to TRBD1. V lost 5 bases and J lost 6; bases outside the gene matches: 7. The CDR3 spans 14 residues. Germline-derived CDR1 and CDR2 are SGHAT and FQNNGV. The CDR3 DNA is TGTGCCAGCAGCGCCGCGTGGACAGGCAATGAGCAGTTCTTC. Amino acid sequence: CASSAAWTGNEQFF.

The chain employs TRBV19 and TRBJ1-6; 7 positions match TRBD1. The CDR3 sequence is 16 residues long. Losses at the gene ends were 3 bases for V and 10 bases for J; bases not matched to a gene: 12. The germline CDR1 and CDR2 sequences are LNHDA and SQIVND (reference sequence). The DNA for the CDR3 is TGTGCCAGTAGTATCAACCTCAGGGGGAACGGATCACCCCTCCACTTT. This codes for CASSINLRGNGSPLHF. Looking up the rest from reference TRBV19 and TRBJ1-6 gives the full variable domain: DGGITQSPKYLFRKEGQNVTLSCEQNLNHDAMYWYRQDPGQGLRLIYYSQIVNDFQKGDIAEGYSVSREKKESFPLTVTSAQKNPTAFYLCASSINLRGNGSPLHFGNGTRLTVT.

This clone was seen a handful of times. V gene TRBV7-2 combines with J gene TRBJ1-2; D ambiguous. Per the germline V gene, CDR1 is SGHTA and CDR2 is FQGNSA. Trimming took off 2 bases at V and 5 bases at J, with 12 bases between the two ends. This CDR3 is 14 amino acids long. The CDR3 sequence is CASSLSPGLYGYTF. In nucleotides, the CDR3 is TGTGCCAGCAGCTTAAGCCCGGGATTATATGGCTACACCTTC.

This CDR3 is CASSQGQGREKLFF. As DNA, the CDR3 is TGTGCCAGCAGTCAGGGCCAGGGGCGGGAAAAACTGTTTTTT. V is TRBV7-9 and J is TRBJ1-4, with a weak D call TRBD1 (6 bases). Germline V gene lookup returns CDR1 SEHNR and CDR2 FQNEAQ (reference sequence). This CDR3 has 14 residues. Trimming removed 6 bases at V and 8 bases at J, with 16 bases between. Together with reference TRBV7-9 and TRBJ1-4, the CDR3 gives the full variable domain: DTGVSQNPRHKITKRGQNVTFRCDPISEHNRLYWYRQTLGQGPEFLTYFQNEAQLEKSRLLSDRFSAERPKGSFSTLEIQRTEQGDSAMYLCASSQGQGREKLFFGSGTQLSVL.

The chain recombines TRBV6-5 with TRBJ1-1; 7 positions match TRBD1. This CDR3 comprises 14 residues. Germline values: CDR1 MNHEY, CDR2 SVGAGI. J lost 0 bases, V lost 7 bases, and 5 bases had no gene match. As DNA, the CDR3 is TGTGCCAGCACTACGACAGGGATGAACACTGAAGCTTTCTTT. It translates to CASTTTGMNTEAFF.

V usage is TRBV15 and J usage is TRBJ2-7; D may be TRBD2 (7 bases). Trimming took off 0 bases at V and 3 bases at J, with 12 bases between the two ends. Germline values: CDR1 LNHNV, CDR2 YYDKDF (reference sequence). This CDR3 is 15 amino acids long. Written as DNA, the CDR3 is TGTGCCACCAGCAGAGATCGGAGGGGGGGCTACGAGCAGTACTTC. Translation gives CATSRDRRGGYEQYF. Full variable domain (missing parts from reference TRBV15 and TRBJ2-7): DAMVIQNPRYQVTQFGKPVTLSCSQTLNHNVMYWYQQKSSQAPKLLFHYYDKDFNNEADTPDNFQSRRPNTSFCFLDIRSPGLGDTAMYLCATSRDRRGGYEQYFGPGTRLTVT.

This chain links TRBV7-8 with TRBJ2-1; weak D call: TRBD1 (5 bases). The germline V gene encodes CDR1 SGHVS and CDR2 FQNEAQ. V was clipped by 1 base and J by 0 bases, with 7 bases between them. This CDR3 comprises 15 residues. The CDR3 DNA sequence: TGTGCCAGCAGCTTAGATCAGGGCTCCTACAATGAGCAGTTCTTC. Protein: CASSLDQGSYNEQFF.

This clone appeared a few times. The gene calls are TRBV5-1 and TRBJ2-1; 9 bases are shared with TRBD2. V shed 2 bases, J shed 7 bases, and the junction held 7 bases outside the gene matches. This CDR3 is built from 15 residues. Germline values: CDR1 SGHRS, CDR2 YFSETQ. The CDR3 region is CASSLAGGLSNEQFF. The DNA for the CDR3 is TGCGCCAGCAGCTTAGCGGGGGGTCTCTCGAATGAGCAGTTCTTC.

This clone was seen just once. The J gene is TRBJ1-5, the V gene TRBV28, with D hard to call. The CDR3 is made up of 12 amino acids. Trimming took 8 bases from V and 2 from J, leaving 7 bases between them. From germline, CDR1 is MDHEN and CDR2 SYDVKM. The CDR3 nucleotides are TGTGCCAGCGGGCCGGGCAATCAGCCCCAGCATTTT. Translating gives CASGPGNQPQHF.